The clone carrying this TCR beta chain appeared a single time. Original methodology: Estimated nucleated cell counts came from reference gene primer amplification. Produced via immunoSEQ multiplex PCR; TCRdb's table is partial and in-frame only. V and J calls and clone size are copied from that table; D and trimming were computed from the DNA. Of about 45,000 clones detected, 82% appear once; the ten largest clones hold about 14%. These data belong to a study of blood T cell repertoires in COVID-19. About the research overall: Researchers got acute and convalescent COVID-19 samples from the United States, Italy and Spain. T cells, B-cell-depleted T cells, or PBMCs supplied cDNA or gDNA.

The CDR3 loop spans 14 amino acids. Trimming shortened V by 6 bases and J by 0 bases, and 13 bases separated the two germline ends. Germline V gene lookup returns CDR1 SQVTM and CDR2 ANQGSEA. The specimen was peripheral blood. The V gene is TRBV29-1, the J gene TRBJ2-3, with D possibly TRBD2 on 5 matching bases. The receptor was derived from a human donor in a cohort sampled during active COVID-19. CDR3 sequence: CSVNPQRSTDTQYF. CDR3 DNA sequence: TGCAGCGTGAACCCCCAGCGGAGCACAGATACGCAGTATTTT.